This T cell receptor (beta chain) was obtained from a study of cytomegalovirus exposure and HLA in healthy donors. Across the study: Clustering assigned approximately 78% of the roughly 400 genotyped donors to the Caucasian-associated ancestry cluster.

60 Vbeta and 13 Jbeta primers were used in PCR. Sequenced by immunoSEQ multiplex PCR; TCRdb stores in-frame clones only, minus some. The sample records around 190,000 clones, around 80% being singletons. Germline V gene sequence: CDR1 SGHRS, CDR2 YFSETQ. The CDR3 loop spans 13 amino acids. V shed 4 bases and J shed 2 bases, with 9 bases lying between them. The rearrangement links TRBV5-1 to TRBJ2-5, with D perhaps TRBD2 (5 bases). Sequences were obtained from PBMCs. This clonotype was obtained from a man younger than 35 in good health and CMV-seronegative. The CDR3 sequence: CASSRGSQETQYF. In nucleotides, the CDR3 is TGCGCCAGCAGCCGCGGGTCTCAAGAGACCCAGTACTTC.